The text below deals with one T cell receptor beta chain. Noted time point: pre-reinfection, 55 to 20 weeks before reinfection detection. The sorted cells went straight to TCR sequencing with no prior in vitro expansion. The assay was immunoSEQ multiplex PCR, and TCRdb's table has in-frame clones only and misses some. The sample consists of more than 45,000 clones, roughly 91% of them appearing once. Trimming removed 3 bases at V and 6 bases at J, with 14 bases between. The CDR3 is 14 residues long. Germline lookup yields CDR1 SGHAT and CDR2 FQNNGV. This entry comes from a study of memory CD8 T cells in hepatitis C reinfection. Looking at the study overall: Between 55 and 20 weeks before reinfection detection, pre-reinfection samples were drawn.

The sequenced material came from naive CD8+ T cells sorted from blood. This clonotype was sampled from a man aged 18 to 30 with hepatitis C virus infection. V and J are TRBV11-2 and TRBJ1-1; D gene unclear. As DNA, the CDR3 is TGTGCCAGCAGCTTTTTACAAGGAGGGCCTGAAGCTTTCTTT. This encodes CASSFLQGGPEAFF.